These T cell receptor beta chains were read from a single sample in a study of Graves' ophthalmopathy and Graves' hyperthyroidism. TCRdb independently ran MiXCR on the multiplex PCR reads; one entry per CDR3 protein. This sample carries over a million distinct CDR3 sequences, about 35% of them seen once, and the ten largest clones take approximately 10%. Specimen: peripheral blood or thyroid tissue (not recorded which). The receptors shown here come from an adult man with Graves' hyperthyroidism. The CDR3 runs from the conserved cysteine through the conserved F or W. D genes are given only for firm matches. Not every row has a clone size; where given, it reads once, few, many or a size class.

d_gene,abundance,j_gene,v_gene,CDR3nt,CDR3aa
TRBD1,-,TRBJ1-6,TRBV15,TGTGCCACCAGCCCCCACCCAGGGGGGGCATATTCACCCCTCCACTTT,CATSPHPGGAYSPLHF
TRBD1,many,TRBJ1-3,TRBV5-1,TGCGCCAGCAGCTTGGAACGGACAGGCTCTGGAAACACCATATATTTT,CASSLERTGSGNTIYF
TRBD2,few,TRBJ2-2,TRBV6-5,TGTGCCAGCACCCTCCGGGCTAGCGGGAGTTTCACCGGGGAGCTGTTTTTT,CASTLRASGSFTGELFF
-,-,TRBJ1-6,TRBV10-3,TGTGCCATCAGTGAGTCGTGGGACTCCTATAATTCACCCCTCCACTTT,CAISESWDSYNSPLHF
-,many,TRBJ2-5,TRBV19,TGTGCCAGTAGGGACCGGACCCTCGACCAGGAGACCCAGTACTTC,CASRDRTLDQETQYF
TRBD1,many,TRBJ2-7,TRBV20-1,TGCAGTGCGTGGGACAGGGGGTCTGGTTACGAGCAGTACTTC,CSAWDRGSGYEQYF
-,many,TRBJ1-1,TRBV2,TGTGCCAGCAGTGATTTTCGGACTGAAGCTTTCTTT,CASSDFRTEAFF
-,-,TRBJ1-4,TRBV12-3/TRBV12-4,TGTGCCAGCAGCCATACGGTTCGGGACGGTGAAAAACTGTTTTTT,CASSHTVRDGEKLFF
TRBD1,once,TRBJ1-5,TRBV9,TGTGCCAGCAGCGATCGACAGGGTTTGACACCCCAGCATTTT,CASSDRQGLTPQHF
-,-,TRBJ1-1,TRBV6-6,TGTGCCAGCAGCTCGTCCGGGACCAGGATCCGCACTGAAGCTTTCTTT,CASSSSGTRIRTEAFF
-,few,TRBJ2-2,TRBV9,TGTGCCAGCAGCGTTTCATGGGGGGCCGGGGAGCTGTTTTTT,CASSVSWGAGELFF
-,-,TRBJ2-7,TRBV7-2,TGTGCCAGCAGCTATCGAAGGGACTACGAGCAGTACTTC,CASSYRRDYEQYF
-,many,TRBJ2-7,TRBV6-1,TGTGCCAGCAGTGAACTCGTCTACGAGCAGTACTTC,CASSELVYEQYF
TRBD1,many,TRBJ1-5,TRBV24-1,TGTGCCACCAGTGACCCGGGACAGGGAGTAAGCAATCAGCCCCAGCATTTT,CATSDPGQGVSNQPQHF
-,many,TRBJ1-3,TRBV6-5,TGTGCCAGCGAGGTCGGAAACACCATATATTTT,CASEVGNTIYF
TRBD2,few,TRBJ2-7,TRBV28,TGTGCCACCCGGACTAGCGGGACCCGCTACGAGCAGTACTTC,CATRTSGTRYEQYF
-,few,TRBJ2-2,TRBV28,TGTGCCAGCAGTTTTCTGGGAGTCACCGGGGAGCTGTTTTTT,CASSFLGVTGELFF